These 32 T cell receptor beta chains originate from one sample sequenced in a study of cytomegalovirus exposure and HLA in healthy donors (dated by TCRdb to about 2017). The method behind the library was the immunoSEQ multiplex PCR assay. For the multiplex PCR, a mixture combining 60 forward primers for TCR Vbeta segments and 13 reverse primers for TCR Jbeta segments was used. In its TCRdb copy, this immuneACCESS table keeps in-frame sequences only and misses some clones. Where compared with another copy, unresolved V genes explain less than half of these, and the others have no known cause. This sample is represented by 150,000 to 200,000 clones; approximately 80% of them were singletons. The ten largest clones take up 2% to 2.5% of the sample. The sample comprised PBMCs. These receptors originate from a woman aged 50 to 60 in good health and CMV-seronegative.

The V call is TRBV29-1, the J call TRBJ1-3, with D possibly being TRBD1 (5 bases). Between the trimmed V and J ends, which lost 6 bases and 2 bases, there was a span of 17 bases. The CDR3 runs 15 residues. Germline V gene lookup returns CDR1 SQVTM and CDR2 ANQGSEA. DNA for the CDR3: TGCAGCGTGGGACTAGGGACCGGAGCTGGAAACACCATATATTTT. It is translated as CSVGLGTGAGNTIYF. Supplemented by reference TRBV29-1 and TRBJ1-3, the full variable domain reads SAVISQKPSRDICQRGTSLTIQCQVDSQVTMMFWYRQQPGQSLTLIATANQGSEATYESGFVIDKFPISRPNLTFSTLTVSNMSPEDSSIYLCSVGLGTGAGNTIYFGEGSWLTVV.

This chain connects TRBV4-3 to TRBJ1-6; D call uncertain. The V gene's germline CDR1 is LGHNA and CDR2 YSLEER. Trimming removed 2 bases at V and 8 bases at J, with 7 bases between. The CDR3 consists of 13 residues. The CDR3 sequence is CASSQQEDSPLHF. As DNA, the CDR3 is TGCGCCAGCAGCCAACAAGAGGATTCACCCCTCCACTTT.

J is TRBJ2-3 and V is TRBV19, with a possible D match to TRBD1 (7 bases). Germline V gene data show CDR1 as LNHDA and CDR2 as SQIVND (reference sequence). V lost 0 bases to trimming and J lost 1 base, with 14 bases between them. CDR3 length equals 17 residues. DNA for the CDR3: TGTGCCAGTAGTATAGATCTAGGAGGGGGCCGCACAGATACGCAGTATTTT. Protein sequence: CASSIDLGGGRTDTQYF.

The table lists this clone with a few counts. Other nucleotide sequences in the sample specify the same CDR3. CDR3 loop: CASSPQGNQPQHF. As DNA, the CDR3 is TGTGCCAGCAGCCCTCAGGGGAATCAGCCCCAGCATTTT. This chain connects TRBV6-5 to TRBJ1-5; perhaps TRBD1 as D (6 bases). CDR1 is MNHEY, CDR2 SVGAGI, per germline. The CDR3 contains 13 residues. V shed 6 bases and J shed 4 bases, with 10 bases lying between them.

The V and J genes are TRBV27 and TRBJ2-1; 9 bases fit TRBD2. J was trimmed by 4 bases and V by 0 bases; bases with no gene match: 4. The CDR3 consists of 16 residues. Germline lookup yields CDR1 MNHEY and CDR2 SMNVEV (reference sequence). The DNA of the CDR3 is TGTGCCAGCAGTTTATCGGCGGGAGGGGGGTACAATGAGCAGTTCTTC. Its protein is CASSLSAGGGYNEQFF.

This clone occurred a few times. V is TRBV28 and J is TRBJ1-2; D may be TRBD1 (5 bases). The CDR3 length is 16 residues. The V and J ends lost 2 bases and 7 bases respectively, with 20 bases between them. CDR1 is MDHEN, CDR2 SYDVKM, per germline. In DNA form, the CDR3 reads TGTGCCAGCAGTTTAGTCGGCAGGGTTGGGGTTTTTGGCTACACCTTC. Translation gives CASSLVGRVGVFGYTF.

The CDR3 bases are TGTGCCAGCAGCTCGGACCCCACCCCGGGGGGTTATAGCAATCAGCCCCAGCATTTT. This sequence encodes CASSSDPTPGGYSNQPQHF. The chain employs TRBV5-6 and TRBJ1-5; D possibly corresponds to TRBD1 (5 bases). Between the trimmed V and J ends, which lost 3 bases and 0 bases, there was a span of 22 bases. The V gene's germline CDR1 is SGHDT and CDR2 YYEEEE. The CDR3 has 19 amino acids.

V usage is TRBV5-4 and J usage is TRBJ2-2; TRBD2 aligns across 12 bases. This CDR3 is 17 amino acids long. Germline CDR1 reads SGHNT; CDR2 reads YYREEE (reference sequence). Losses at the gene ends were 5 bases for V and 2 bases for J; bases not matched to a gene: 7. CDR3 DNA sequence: TGTGCCAGCAGACCTTCTAGCGGGAGGGGCAACACCGGGGAGCTGTTTTTT. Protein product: CASRPSSGRGNTGELFF.

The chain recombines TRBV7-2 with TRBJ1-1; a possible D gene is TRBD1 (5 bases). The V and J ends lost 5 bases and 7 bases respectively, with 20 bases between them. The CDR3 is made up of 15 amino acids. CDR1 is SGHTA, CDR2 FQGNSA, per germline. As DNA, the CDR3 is TGTGCCAGCAGCCACGGGACTCTCGGGATGATTGAAGCTTTCTTT. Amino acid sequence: CASSHGTLGMIEAFF.

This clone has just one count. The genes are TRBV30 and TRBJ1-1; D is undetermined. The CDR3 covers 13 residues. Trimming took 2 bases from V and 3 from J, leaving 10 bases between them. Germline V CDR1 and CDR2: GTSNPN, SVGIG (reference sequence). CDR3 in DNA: TGTGCCTGGAGTACGACACCGTACACTGAAGCTTTCTTT. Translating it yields CAWSTTPYTEAFF. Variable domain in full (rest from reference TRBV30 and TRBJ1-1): SQTIHQWPATLVQPVGSPLSLECTVEGTSNPNLYWYRQAAGRGLQLLFYSVGIGQISSEVPQNLSASRPQDRQFILSSKKLLLSDSGFYLCAWSTTPYTEAFFGQGTRLTVV.

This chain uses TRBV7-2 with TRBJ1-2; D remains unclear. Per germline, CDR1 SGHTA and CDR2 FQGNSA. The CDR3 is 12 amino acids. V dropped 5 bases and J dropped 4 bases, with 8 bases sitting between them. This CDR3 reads CASSEHSYGYTF. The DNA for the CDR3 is TGTGCCAGCAGCGAACACAGCTATGGCTACACCTTC.

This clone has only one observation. CDR3 sequence: CASSSVDRGLFQETQYF. Written as DNA, the CDR3 is TGTGCCAGCAGCTCGGTTGACAGGGGCCTTTTCCAAGAGACCCAGTACTTC. This chain joins TRBV7-9 and TRBJ2-5, with TRBD1 matching 8 bases. Germline V gene sequence: CDR1 SEHNR, CDR2 FQNEAQ (reference sequence). The CDR3 is 17 residues long. J lost 1 base, V lost 4 bases, and 11 bases had no gene match.

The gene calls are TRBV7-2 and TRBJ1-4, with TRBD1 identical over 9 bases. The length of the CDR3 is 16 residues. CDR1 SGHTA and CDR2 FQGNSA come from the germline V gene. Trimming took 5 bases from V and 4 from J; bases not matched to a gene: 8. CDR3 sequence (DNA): TGTGCCAGCAGCCCAGCGGGACAGGGCTTTAATGAAAAACTGTTTTTT. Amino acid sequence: CASSPAGQGFNEKLFF.

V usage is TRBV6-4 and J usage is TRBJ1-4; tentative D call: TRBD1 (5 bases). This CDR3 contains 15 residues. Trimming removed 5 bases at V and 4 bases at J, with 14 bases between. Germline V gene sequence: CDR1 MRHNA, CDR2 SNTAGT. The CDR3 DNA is TGTGCCAGCAGTTTAAATGGGGGGATTAATGAAAAACTGTTTTTT. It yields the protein CASSLNGGINEKLFF.

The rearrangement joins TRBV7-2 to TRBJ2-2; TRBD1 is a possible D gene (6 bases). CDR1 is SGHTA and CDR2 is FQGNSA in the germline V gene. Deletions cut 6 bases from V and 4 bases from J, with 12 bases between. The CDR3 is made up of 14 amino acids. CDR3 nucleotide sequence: TGTGCCAGCAGACGGGACAACCCCACCGGGGAGCTGTTTTTT. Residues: CASRRDNPTGELFF.

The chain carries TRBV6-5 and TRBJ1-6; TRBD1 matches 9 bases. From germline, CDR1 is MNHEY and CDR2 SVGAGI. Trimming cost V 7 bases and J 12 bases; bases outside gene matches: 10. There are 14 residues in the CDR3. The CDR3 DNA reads TGTGCCAGCACCCCCGGGGGACAGGGTGTACCCCTCCACTTT. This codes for CASTPGGQGVPLHF.

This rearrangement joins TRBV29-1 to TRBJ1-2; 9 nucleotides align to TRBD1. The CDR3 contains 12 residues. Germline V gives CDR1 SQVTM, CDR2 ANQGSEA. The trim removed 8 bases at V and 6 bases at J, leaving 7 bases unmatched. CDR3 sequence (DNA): TGCAGCTCCAAACAGGGGGCAAATGGCTACACCTTC. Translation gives CSSKQGANGYTF.

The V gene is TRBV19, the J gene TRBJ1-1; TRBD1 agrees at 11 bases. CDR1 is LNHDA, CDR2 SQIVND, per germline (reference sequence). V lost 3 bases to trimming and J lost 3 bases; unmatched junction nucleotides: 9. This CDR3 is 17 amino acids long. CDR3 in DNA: TGTGCCAGTAGTATCGGGGCGGACAGGGGGCGATACACTGAAGCTTTCTTT. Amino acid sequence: CASSIGADRGRYTEAFF.

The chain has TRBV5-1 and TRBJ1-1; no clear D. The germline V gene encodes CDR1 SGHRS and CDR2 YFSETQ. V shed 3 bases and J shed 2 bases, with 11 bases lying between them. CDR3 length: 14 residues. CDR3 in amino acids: CASSSGSANTEAFF. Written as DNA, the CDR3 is TGCGCCAGCAGCTCCGGGTCGGCAAACACTGAAGCTTTCTTT.

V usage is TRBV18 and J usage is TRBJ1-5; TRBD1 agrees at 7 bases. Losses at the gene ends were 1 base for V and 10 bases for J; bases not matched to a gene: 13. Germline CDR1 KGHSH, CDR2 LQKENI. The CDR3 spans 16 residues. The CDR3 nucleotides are TGTGCCAGCTCACCACGACAGGGCGGTATGTACCAACCCCAGCATTTT. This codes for CASSPRQGGMYQPQHF. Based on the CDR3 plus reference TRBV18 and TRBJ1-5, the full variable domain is NAGVMQNPRHLVRRRGQEARLRCSPMKGHSHVYWYRQLPEEGLKFMVYLQKENIIDESGMPKERFSAEFPKEGPSILRIQQVVRGDSAAYFCASSPRQGGMYQPQHFGDGTRLSIL.

CDR3 residues: CASSEQEFGYTF. The CDR3 DNA sequence: TGTGCCAGCAGTGAGCAGGAATTTGGCTACACCTTC. V usage is TRBV6-1 and J usage is TRBJ1-2, with unresolved D. V dropped 3 bases and J dropped 7 bases, with 9 bases sitting between them. Germline V gene sequence: CDR1 MNHNS, CDR2 SASEGT. The CDR3 is 12 residues long.

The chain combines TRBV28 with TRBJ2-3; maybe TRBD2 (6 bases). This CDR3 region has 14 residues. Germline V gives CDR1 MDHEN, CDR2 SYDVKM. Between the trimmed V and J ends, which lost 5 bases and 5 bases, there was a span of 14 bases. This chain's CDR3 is CASSHTRGKDTQYF. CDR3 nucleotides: TGTGCCAGCAGTCATACCCGCGGGAAAGATACGCAGTATTTT.

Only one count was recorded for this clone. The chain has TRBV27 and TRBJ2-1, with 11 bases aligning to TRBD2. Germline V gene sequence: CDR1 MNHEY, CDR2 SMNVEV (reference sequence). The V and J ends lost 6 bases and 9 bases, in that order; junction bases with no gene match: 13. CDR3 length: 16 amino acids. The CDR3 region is CASRKTSGNPGGEQFF. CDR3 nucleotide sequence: TGTGCCAGCAGAAAGACTAGCGGGAATCCTGGTGGTGAGCAGTTCTTC.

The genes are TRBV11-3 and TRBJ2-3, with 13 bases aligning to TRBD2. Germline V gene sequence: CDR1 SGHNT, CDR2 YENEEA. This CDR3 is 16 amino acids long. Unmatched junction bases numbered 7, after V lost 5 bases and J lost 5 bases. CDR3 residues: CASSPGTSGTVDTQYF. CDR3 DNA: TGTGCCAGCAGCCCAGGGACTAGCGGGACCGTAGATACGCAGTATTTT.

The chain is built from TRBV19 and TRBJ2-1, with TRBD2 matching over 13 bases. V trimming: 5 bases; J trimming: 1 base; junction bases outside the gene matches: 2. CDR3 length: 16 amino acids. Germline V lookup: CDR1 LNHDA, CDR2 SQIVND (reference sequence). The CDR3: CASSPLAGGSYNEQFF. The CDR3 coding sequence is TGTGCCAGTAGTCCACTAGCGGGAGGGTCCTACAATGAGCAGTTCTTC.

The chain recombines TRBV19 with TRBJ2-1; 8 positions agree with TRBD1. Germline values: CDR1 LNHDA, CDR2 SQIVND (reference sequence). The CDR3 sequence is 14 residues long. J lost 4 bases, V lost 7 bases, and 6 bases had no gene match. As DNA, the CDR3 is TGTGCCAGTAAGACGTGGACAGGGTACAATGAGCAGTTCTTC. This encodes CASKTWTGYNEQFF. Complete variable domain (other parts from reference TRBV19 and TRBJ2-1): DGGITQSPKYLFRKEGQNVTLSCEQNLNHDAMYWYRQDPGQGLRLIYYSQIVNDFQKGDIAEGYSVSREKKESFPLTVTSAQKNPTAFYLCASKTWTGYNEQFFGPGTRLTVL.

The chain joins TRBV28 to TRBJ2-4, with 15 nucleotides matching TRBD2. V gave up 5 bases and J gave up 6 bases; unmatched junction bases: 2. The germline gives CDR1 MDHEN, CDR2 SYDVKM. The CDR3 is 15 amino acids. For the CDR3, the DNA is TGTGCCAGCAGTGGGGGACTAGCGGGAGGAAACATTCAGTACTTC. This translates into CASSGGLAGGNIQYF.

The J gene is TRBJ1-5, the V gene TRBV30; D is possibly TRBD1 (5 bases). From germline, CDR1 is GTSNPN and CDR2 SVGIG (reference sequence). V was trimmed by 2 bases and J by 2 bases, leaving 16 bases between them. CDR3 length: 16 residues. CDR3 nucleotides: TGTGCCTGGAGTCCCCCAGGGAGGAATCGCAATCAGCCCCAGCATTTT. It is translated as CAWSPPGRNRNQPQHF.

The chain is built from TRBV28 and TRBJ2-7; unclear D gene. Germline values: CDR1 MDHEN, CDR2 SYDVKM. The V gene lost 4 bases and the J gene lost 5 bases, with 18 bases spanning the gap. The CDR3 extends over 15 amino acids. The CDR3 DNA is TGTGCCAGCAGTTCCCCCGGTCCCGCCGTCGACGAGCAGTACTTC. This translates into CASSSPGPAVDEQYF.

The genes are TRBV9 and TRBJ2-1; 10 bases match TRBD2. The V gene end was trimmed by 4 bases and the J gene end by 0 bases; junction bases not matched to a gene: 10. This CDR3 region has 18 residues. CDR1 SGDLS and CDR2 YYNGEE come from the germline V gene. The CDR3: CASSLPPPSGSSYNEQFF. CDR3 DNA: TGTGCCAGCAGCCTCCCGCCCCCTAGCGGGAGCTCCTACAATGAGCAGTTCTTC.

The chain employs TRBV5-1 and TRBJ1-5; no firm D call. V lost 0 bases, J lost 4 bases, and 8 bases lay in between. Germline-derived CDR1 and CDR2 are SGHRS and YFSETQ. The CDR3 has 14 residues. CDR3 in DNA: TGCGCCAGCAGCTTGGACGGGTTTAATCAGCCCCAGCATTTT. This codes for CASSLDGFNQPQHF.

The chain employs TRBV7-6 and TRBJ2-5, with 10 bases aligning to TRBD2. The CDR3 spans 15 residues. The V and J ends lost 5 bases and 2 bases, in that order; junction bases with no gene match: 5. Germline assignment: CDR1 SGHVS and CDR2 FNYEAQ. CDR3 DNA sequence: TGTGCCAGCAGCATTGGGACTAGCGAACAAGAGACCCAGTACTTC. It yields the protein CASSIGTSEQETQYF. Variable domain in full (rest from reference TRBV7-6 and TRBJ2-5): GAGVSQSPRYKVTKRGQDVALRCDPISGHVSLYWYRQALGQGPEFLTYFNYEAQQDKSGLPNDRFSAERPEGSISTLTIQRTEQRDSAMYRCASSIGTSEQETQYFGPGTRLLVL.